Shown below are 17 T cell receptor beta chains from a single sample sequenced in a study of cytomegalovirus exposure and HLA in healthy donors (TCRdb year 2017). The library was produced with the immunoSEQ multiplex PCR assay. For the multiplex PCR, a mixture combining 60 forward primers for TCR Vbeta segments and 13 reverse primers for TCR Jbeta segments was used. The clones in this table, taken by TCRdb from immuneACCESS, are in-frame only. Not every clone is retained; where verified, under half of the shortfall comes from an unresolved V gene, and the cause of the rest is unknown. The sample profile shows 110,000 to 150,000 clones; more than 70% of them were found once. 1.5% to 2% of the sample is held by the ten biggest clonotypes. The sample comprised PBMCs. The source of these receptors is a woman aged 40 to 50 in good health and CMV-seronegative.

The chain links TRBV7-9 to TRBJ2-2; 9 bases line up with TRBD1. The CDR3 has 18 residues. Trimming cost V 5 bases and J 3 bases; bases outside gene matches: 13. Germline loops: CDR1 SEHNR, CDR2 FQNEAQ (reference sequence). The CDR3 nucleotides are TGTGCCAGCAGCGTAGAATTGAATTGGACAGGGGACACCGGGGAGCTGTTTTTT. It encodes CASSVELNWTGDTGELFF.

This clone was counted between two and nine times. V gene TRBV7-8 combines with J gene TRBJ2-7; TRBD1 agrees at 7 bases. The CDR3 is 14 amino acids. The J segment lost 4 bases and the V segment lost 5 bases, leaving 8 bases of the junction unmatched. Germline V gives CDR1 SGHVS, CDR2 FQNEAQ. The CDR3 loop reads CASSPDRVGYEQYF. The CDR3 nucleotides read TGTGCCAGCAGCCCAGACAGGGTAGGGTACGAGCAGTACTTC.

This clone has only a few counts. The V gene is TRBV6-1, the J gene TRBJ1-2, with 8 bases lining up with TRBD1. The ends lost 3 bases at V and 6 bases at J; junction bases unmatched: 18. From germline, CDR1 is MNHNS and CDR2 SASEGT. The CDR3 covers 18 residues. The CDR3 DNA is TGTGCCAGCAGTGACGGCGCTTTTGTGAGACAGGGGAGAAATGGCTACACCTTC. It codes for CASSDGAFVRQGRNGYTF.

As DNA, the CDR3 is TGTGCCAGCATTCGAGGGGGGGCTAATGAGCAGTTCTTC. As protein: CASIRGGANEQFF. This chain joins TRBV2 and TRBJ2-1; D possibly corresponds to TRBD2 (7 bases). The V end was cut by 7 bases, the J end by 7 bases, with 14 bases between. Looked up from germline, CDR1 is SNHLY and CDR2 is FYNNEI. There are 13 residues in the CDR3.

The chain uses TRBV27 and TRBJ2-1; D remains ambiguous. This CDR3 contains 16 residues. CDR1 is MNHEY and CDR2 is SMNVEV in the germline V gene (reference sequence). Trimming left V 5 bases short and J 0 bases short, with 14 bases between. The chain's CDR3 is CASSVYSHSSYNEQFF. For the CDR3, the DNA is TGTGCCAGCAGTGTCTACTCCCATTCCTCCTACAATGAGCAGTTCTTC.

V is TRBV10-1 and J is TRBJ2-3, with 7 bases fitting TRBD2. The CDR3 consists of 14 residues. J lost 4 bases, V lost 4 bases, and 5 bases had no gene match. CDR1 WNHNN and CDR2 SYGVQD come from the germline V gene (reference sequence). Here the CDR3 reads CASSGAAGSDTQYF. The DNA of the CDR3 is TGCGCCAGCAGTGGCGCAGCGGGATCAGATACGCAGTATTTT.

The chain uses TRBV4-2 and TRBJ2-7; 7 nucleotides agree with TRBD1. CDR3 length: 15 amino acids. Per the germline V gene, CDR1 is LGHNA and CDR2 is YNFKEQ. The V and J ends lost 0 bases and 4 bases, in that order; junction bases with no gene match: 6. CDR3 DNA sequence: TGTGCCAGCAGCCAAGATTGGGAACAGGGGTACGAGCAGTACTTC. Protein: CASSQDWEQGYEQYF.

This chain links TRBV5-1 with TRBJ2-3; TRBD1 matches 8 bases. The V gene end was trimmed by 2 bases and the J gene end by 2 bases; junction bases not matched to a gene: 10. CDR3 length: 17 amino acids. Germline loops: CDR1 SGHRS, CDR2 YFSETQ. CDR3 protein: CASSFQTGANPTDTQYF. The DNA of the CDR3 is TGCGCCAGCAGCTTCCAGACAGGGGCCAACCCCACAGATACGCAGTATTTT.

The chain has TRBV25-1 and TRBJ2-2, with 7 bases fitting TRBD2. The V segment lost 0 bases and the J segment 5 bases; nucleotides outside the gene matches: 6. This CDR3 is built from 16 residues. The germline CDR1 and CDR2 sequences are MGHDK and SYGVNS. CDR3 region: CASSEYGGSRTGELFF. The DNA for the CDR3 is TGTGCCAGCAGTGAATATGGCGGGAGTCGTACCGGGGAGCTGTTTTTT.

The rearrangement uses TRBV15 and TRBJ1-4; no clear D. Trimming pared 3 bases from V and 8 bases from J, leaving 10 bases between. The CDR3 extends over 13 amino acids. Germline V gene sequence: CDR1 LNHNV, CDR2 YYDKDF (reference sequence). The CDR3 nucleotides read TGTGCCACCAGCAGCCGCAATGAGGAAAAACTGTTTTTT. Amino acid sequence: CATSSRNEEKLFF.

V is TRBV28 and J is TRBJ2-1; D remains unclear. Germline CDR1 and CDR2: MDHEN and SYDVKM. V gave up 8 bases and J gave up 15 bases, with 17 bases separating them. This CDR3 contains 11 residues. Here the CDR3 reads CASRGNLELFF. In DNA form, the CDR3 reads TGTGCCAGCCGAGGCAACTTGGAGTTGTTCTTC.

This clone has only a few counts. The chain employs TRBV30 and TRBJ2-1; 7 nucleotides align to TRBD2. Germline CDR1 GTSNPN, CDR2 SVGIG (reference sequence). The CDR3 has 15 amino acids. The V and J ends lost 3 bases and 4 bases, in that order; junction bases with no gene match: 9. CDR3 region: CAWRGLAAIYNEQFF. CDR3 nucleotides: TGTGCCTGGAGGGGGCTAGCGGCCATATACAATGAGCAGTTCTTC.

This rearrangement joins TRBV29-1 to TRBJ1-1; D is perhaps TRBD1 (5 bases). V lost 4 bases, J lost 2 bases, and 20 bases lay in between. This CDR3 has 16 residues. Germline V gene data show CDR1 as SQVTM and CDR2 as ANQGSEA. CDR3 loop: CSVGPGPSDLNTEAFF. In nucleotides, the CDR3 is TGCAGCGTTGGCCCAGGGCCGAGCGACTTAAACACTGAAGCTTTCTTT.

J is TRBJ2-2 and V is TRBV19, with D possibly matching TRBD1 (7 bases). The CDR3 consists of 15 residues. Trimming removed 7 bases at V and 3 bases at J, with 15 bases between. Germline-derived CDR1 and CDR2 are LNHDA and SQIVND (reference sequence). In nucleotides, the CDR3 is TGTGCCAGTAAAAGCGCAGGGGGGTACACCGGGGAGCTGTTTTTT. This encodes CASKSAGGYTGELFF. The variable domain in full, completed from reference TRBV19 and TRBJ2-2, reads DGGITQSPKYLFRKEGQNVTLSCEQNLNHDAMYWYRQDPGQGLRLIYYSQIVNDFQKGDIAEGYSVSREKKESFPLTVTSAQKNPTAFYLCASKSAGGYTGELFFGEGSRLTVL.

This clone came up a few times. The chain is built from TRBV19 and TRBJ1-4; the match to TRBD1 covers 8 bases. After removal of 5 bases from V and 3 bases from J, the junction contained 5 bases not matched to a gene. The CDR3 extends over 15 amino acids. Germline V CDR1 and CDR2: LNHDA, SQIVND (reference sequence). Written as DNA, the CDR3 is TGTGCCAGTAGTCCAGGACAGGGCTCTAATGAAAAACTGTTTTTT. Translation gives CASSPGQGSNEKLFF.

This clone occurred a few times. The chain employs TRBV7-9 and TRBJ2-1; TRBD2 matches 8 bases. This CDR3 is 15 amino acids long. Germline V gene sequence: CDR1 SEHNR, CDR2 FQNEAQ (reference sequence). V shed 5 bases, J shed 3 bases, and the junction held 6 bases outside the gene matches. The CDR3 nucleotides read TGTGCCAGCAGCGTTAGCGGGGTTAGCTACAATGAGCAGTTCTTC. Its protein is CASSVSGVSYNEQFF.

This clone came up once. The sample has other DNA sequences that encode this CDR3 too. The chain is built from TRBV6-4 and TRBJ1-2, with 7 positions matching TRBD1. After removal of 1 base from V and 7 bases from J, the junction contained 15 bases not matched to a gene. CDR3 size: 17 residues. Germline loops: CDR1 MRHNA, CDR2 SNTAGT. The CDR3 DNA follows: TGTGCCAGCAGTGACTTCGCCACCCAAGACAGGGTTAGTGGCTACACCTTC. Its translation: CASSDFATQDRVSGYTF.